Sequencing of this T cell receptor (beta chain) was carried out in a study of T cell repertoires in cytomegalovirus infection. Study-level background: Indicated by public TCR beta signatures were CMV infection and matching HLA type.

Study-wide results and caveats: Based on cumulative public TCR beta family frequency, carriers of CMV plus the relevant HLA were identified.

TCRdb processed the reads anew with MiXCR; each CDR3 protein has one entry. The sample lists fewer than 250,000 distinct CDR3 sequences; more than 9% were seen once. With respect to this clonotype: Its antigen is as yet unknown.

With V trimmed by 4 bases and J by 7 bases, 11 bases remained unmatched. In germline, CDR1 is SGHRS, CDR2 YFSETQ. This CDR3 region has 14 residues. Sample: PBMCs. The chain employs TRBV5-1 and TRBJ2-7, with TRBD2 identical over 7 bases. The source is a human donor in good health (CMV status not recorded). Some clones in this sample may be carry-over from other donors' samples. CDR3 protein: CASSDGGGAEEQYF. The DNA of the CDR3 is TGCGCCAGCAGCGACGGGGGAGGGGCCGAGGAGCAGTACTTC. The variable domain in full, with the rest retrieved from reference TRBV5-1 and TRBJ2-7, is KAGVTQTPRYLIKTRGQQVTLSCSPISGHRSVSWYQQTPGQGLQFLFEYFSETQRNKGNFPGRFSGRQFSNSRSEMNVSTLELGDSALYLCASSDGGGAEEQYFGPGTRLTVT.